The rows below give T cell receptor beta chains drawn from one sample of a study of OX40 agonist ivuxolimab in advanced cancers. Method: immunoSEQ multiplex PCR; TCRdb's copy keeps in-frame clones and lacks some. The sample carries tens of thousands of clones, approximately 85% recorded once. Sequencing used CD4+ or CD8+ T cells sorted from blood, obtained in a trial of the OX40 agonist ivuxolimab. The receptors stem from an adult with an advanced solid tumor such as melanoma, head and neck, liver or kidney cancer. Both conserved end residues are part of each CDR3. A D gene is named only where the DNA matches it firmly. Where a row states a size, it is once, few, many or the class of an expanded clone; other rows omit it.

V	D	size	J	CDR3	DNA
TRBV2	-	-	TRBJ1-5	CASSFTENSNQPQHF	TGTGCCAGCAGTTTCACAGAGAATAGCAATCAGCCCCAGCATTTT
TRBV6-1	TRBD1	-	TRBJ2-1	CASSEAGTGTYNEQFF	TGTGCCAGCAGTGAAGCGGGGACAGGGACCTACAATGAGCAGTTCTTC
TRBV20-1	-	-	TRBJ2-1	CSAKYNEQFF	TGCAGTGCTAAATACAATGAGCAGTTCTTC
TRBV29-1	-	medium-sized	TRBJ1-5	CSVGGESGQPQHF	TGCAGCGTGGGGGGTGAGAGCGGTCAGCCCCAGCATTTT
TRBV7-9	-	few	TRBJ1-6	CASSADVGSYNSPLHF	TGTGCCAGCAGCGCGGACGTCGGCTCCTATAATTCACCCCTCCACTTT
TRBV7-3	-	-	TRBJ1-6	CASSLRGGSGEPLHF	TGTGCCAGCAGCTTACGTGGGGGGAGCGGGGAGCCCCTCCACTTT
TRBV10-3	-	-	TRBJ1-4	CATNRDRPEKLFF	TGTGCCACCAACCGGGACCGACCTGAAAAACTGTTTTTT
TRBV18	-	-	TRBJ1-1	CASSHSGDTEAFF	TGTGCCAGCTCCCACTCCGGGGACACTGAAGCTTTCTTT
TRBV27	TRBD1	-	TRBJ1-5	CASSSLGQGIQPQHF	TGTGCCAGCAGTTCTCTGGGACAGGGTATCCAGCCCCAGCATTTT
TRBV5-5	TRBD1	once	TRBJ1-2	CASSPDRDYGYTF	TGTGCCAGCAGCCCCGACAGGGACTATGGCTACACCTTC
TRBV4-3	-	-	TRBJ2-5	CASSQDNDQETQYF	TGCGCCAGCAGCCAAGACAACGACCAAGAGACCCAGTACTTC
TRBV29-1	-	-	TRBJ1-2	CSVGAGYGYTF	TGCAGCGTTGGCGCGGGCTATGGCTACACCTTC
TRBV10-3	TRBD2	-	TRBJ2-5	CAISAAGGEVETQYF	TGTGCCATCAGTGCTGCGGGGGGGGAGGTAGAGACCCAGTACTTC
TRBV7-2	-	-	TRBJ1-1	CASSLEGRNTEAFF	TGTGCCAGCAGCTTAGAGGGCAGGAACACTGAAGCTTTCTTT
TRBV7-2	TRBD2	-	TRBJ2-5	CASKSGGAGKETQYF	TGTGCCAGCAAGAGCGGGGGGGCCGGAAAAGAGACCCAGTACTTC
TRBV28	-	-	TRBJ1-4	CASSPRDVNEKLFF	TGTGCCAGCAGCCCTCGGGACGTTAATGAAAAACTGTTTTTT
TRBV19	-	-	TRBJ1-5	CATASGSGASQPQHF	TGTGCCACCGCCTCAGGTTCGGGGGCAAGTCAGCCCCAGCATTTT
TRBV5-6	-	-	TRBJ2-3	CASSLLGASVRADTQYF	TGTGCCAGCAGCTTGTTAGGGGCCTCCGTCCGGGCAGATACGCAGTATTTT
TRBV5-1	-	-	TRBJ1-4	CASRLNEKLFF	TGCGCCAGCAGACTTAATGAAAAACTGTTTTTT
TRBV9	TRBD1	-	TRBJ1-2	CASSDRGLNYGYTF	TGTGCCAGCAGCGACAGGGGACTGAACTATGGCTACACCTTC
TRBV5-6	-	-	TRBJ2-7	CASSLSPDGLYEQYF	TGTGCCAGCAGCTTGTCGCCGGACGGGCTCTACGAGCAGTACTTC
TRBV7-9	-	few	TRBJ2-3	CASSSGQQIDPDTQYF	TGTGCCAGCAGTTCCGGACAGCAAATAGACCCAGATACGCAGTATTTT
TRBV19	TRBD2	few	TRBJ2-2	CASRNSGGASGELFF	TGTGCCAGTAGAAATAGCGGGGGGGCCTCCGGGGAGCTGTTTTTT
TRBV6-4	-	-	TRBJ2-5	CARPDRREETQYF	TGTGCCAGGCCTGACCGGCGGGAAGAGACCCAGTACTTC
TRBV6-5	TRBD1	-	TRBJ1-6	CASRGTGLNSPLHF	TGTGCCAGCAGGGGGACAGGGCTGAATTCACCCCTCCACTTT
TRBV10-2	-	-	TRBJ2-1	CASSGLAFYNEQFF	TGCGCCAGCAGTGGACTTGCCTTCTACAATGAGCAGTTCTTC
TRBV19	-	-	TRBJ2-1	CASKGVGGIVEFF	TGTGCCAGTAAGGGGGTTGGGGGGATCGTGGAGTTCTTC
TRBV10-1	TRBD1	-	TRBJ2-3	CASSESTGASTDTQYF	TGCGCCAGCAGTGAGTCGACAGGGGCCAGCACAGATACGCAGTATTTT
TRBV19	-	-	TRBJ1-2	CASNQQGTYGYTF	TGTGCCAGTAACCAACAGGGAACCTATGGCTACACCTTC
TRBV5-1	-	-	TRBJ2-5	CASSLYQVRETQYF	TGCGCCAGCAGCTTGTATCAGGTCCGAGAGACCCAGTACTTC
TRBV19	-	-	TRBJ2-7	CASNPGGAGKKTYEQYF	TGTGCCAGTAACCCTGGGGGGGCCGGGAAGAAAACCTACGAGCAGTACTTC
TRBV30	-	-	TRBJ1-1	CAWSPGAVATEAFF	TGTGCCTGGAGCCCCGGGGCCGTCGCCACTGAAGCTTTCTTT
TRBV30	TRBD1	-	TRBJ2-5	CAWSSGTGGIETQYF	TGTGCCTGGAGTTCGGGGACAGGGGGCATAGAGACCCAGTACTTC
TRBV19	TRBD1	-	TRBJ2-2	CASSNRGFTGELFF	TGTGCCAGTAGTAACAGGGGGTTCACCGGGGAGCTGTTTTTT
TRBV30	-	-	TRBJ1-3	CAWSTGSGNTIYF	TGTGCCTGGAGTACCGGCTCTGGAAACACCATATATTTT
TRBV28	-	-	TRBJ1-2	CASRDNYGYTF	TGTGCCAGCAGGGACAATTATGGCTACACCTTC
TRBV27	TRBD2	-	TRBJ2-7	CASTTLAGGREQYF	TGTGCCAGCACCACTCTAGCGGGGGGCAGAGAGCAGTACTTC
TRBV19	TRBD2	-	TRBJ2-2	CASIGRAGLANTGELFF	TGTGCCAGTATCGGGAGGGCCGGTCTCGCGAACACCGGGGAGCTGTTTTTT
TRBV19	-	once	TRBJ1-1	CASSKTSYYMNTEAFF	TGTGCCAGTAGTAAAACAAGTTATTATATGAACACTGAAGCTTTCTTT
TRBV28	-	-	TRBJ2-2	CASRVRNTGELFF	TGTGCCAGCAGGGTCAGGAACACCGGGGAGCTGTTTTTT
TRBV6-5	-	-	TRBJ1-1	CASSQTIQGWTEAFF	TGTGCCAGCTCCCAAACTATTCAGGGGTGGACTGAAGCTTTCTTT
TRBV10-3	-	-	TRBJ2-6	CAISGQTVISGANVLTF	TGTGCCATCAGCGGACAGACAGTTATCTCTGGGGCCAACGTCCTGACTTTC
TRBV2	-	-	TRBJ2-7	CASSTTRSEQYF	TGTGCCAGCAGCACTACTAGGTCCGAGCAGTACTTC
TRBV20-1	-	-	TRBJ2-1	CSARGKNEQFF	TGCAGTGCTAGGGGCAAGAATGAGCAGTTCTTC
TRBV7-6	-	once	TRBJ1-5	CASSLDSSGYQPQHF	TGTGCCAGCAGCTTAGATTCGTCGGGGTATCAGCCCCAGCATTTT
TRBV19	-	few	TRBJ2-2	CASSSGYGGELFF	TGTGCCAGTAGTTCAGGGTACGGCGGGGAGCTGTTTTTT
TRBV9	-	-	TRBJ2-7	CASSAGTSNEQYF	TGTGCCAGCAGCGCTGGGACATCAAACGAGCAGTACTTC
TRBV7-7	-	-	TRBJ1-1	CASSLDRNTEAFF	TGTGCCAGCAGCCTAGACAGAAACACTGAAGCTTTCTTT
TRBV30	-	once	TRBJ2-3	CAWSVFEGISDTQYF	TGTGCCTGGAGTGTTTTCGAGGGGATATCAGATACGCAGTATTTT
TRBV15	-	-	TRBJ1-2	CATSRDRVSYGYTF	TGTGCCACCAGCAGAGACCGGGTTTCCTATGGCTACACCTTC
TRBV9	-	-	TRBJ1-1	CASSVAGSYTEAFF	TGTGCCAGCAGCGTAGCAGGGTCTTACACTGAAGCTTTCTTT
TRBV11-1	-	-	TRBJ1-2	CASSLIPGAEGYTF	TGTGCCAGCAGCTTAATCCCAGGGGCAGAGGGCTACACCTTC
TRBV28	TRBD1	-	TRBJ2-7	CASSFPDRGLYEQYF	TGTGCCAGCAGTTTCCCGGACAGGGGGCTCTACGAGCAGTACTTC
TRBV5-6	-	-	TRBJ1-2	CASSFPLGSDYGYTF	TGTGCCAGCAGCTTTCCTTTAGGTTCAGACTATGGCTACACCTTC
TRBV6-5	-	-	TRBJ1-2	CASRDTANYGYTF	TGTGCCAGCCGGGACACAGCTAACTATGGCTACACCTTC
TRBV6-1	-	-	TRBJ2-5	CASRGFILGETQYF	TGTGCCAGCAGGGGTTTTATTCTTGGAGAGACCCAGTACTTC
TRBV13	-	-	TRBJ1-2	CASSRRTEAIRYGYTF	TGTGCCAGCAGCCGGCGGACAGAAGCTATTAGGTATGGCTACACCTTC
TRBV10-3	-	-	TRBJ2-5	CAISPRSTETQYF	TGTGCCATCAGCCCGAGGTCCACTGAGACCCAGTACTTC
TRBV5-1	-	-	TRBJ1-6	CASSQNPGGRETPLHF	TGCGCCAGCAGCCAAAACCCTGGGGGGAGGGAAACACCCCTCCACTTT